One and the same sample provided the 14 T cell receptor beta chains below, sequenced in a study of CD4 and CD8 cells across lung adenocarcinoma regions. TCRdb ran MiXCR on the PCR reads and lists one entry per CDR3 protein. The sample has about 3,700 distinct CDR3 sequences; approximately 55% are singletons. The sample consisted of CD4+ T cells from the margin of a lung tumor. The receptors shown here come from a female donor with lung adenocarcinoma. The CD4 and CD8 labels of this study may be unreliable.

A word on this clonotype: The junction shows a germline mismatch at one end, possibly a read error. The chain is built from TRBV6-1 and TRBJ2-3, with TRBD2 matching over 7 bases. The CDR3 has 14 amino acids. In germline, CDR1 is MNHNS, CDR2 SASEGT. For the CDR3, the DNA is TGTGCGAGCTTCGGGGGGAGTGCAACAGATACGCAGTATTTC. Translated, it gives CASFGGSATDTQYF.

CDR3 bases: TGTGCCAGCAGTGAGCTGGGACCCTACGAGCAGTACTTC. This gives the protein CASSELGPYEQYF. The chain is built from TRBV6-1 and TRBJ2-4, with D tentatively TRBD1 or TRBD2 (5 bases each). The end of the DNA is better explained by TRBJ2-7, so the J call may be wrong. The CDR3 totals 13 residues. Per germline, CDR1 MNHNS and CDR2 SASEGT.

This clonotype was recorded once. The chain recombines TRBV27 with TRBJ2-1, with D hard to call. The CDR3 totals 11 residues. Germline V gene lookup returns CDR1 MNHEY and CDR2 SMNVEV (reference sequence). V was cut by 3 bases and J by 6 bases, with 3 bases left in between. This CDR3 is CASSFRNEQFF. DNA for the CDR3: TGTGCCAGCAGTTTCCGCAATGAGCAGTTCTTC.

As for this clonotype: One end of the junction varies from germline; a read error may be responsible. The chain recombines TRBV6-1 with TRBJ2-5; D is tentatively TRBD1 or TRBD2 (6 bases each). From germline, CDR1 is MNHNS and CDR2 SASEGT. This CDR3 has 16 residues. CDR3 region: CASRGFGGLGQDTQYF. The CDR3 DNA reads as TGTGCCAGCAGGGGATTCGGGGGCCTTGGCCAAGATACCCAGTACTTC.

This clonotype is medium-sized (0.01 to 0.1%). The chain couples TRBV6-5 to TRBJ2-2; 7 bases are shared with TRBD2. The trim removed 2 bases at V and 7 bases at J, leaving 4 bases unmatched. Germline CDR1 reads MNHEY; CDR2 reads SVGAGI. The CDR3 runs 14 residues. This CDR3 reads CASSYAGADGELFF. CDR3 bases: TGTGCCAGCAGTTACGCGGGAGCGGACGGGGAGCTGTTTTTT.

CDR3 DNA sequence: TGTGCCAGCAGTTCGGGACTAGCGGCGTCCTACGAGCAGTACTTC. As protein: CASSSGLAASYEQYF. The rearrangement joins TRBV6-5 to TRBJ2-1, with 11 bases identical to TRBD2. The assigned J gene may be wrong: the sequence end matches TRBJ2-7 better. The CDR3 loop spans 15 amino acids. Germline V lookup: CDR1 MNHEY, CDR2 SVGAGI.

The CDR3 DNA reads as TGTGCCAGCGGGACCGCAGGGGGCTCCTACGAGCAGTACTTC. Protein product: CASGTAGGSYEQYF. The rearrangement joins TRBV6-1 to TRBJ2-1, with 7 bases aligning to TRBD1. The J call may be in error: the DNA end matches TRBJ2-7 better. Germline CDR1 is MNHNS and CDR2 is SASEGT. The CDR3 length is 14 residues.

This chain connects TRBV27 to TRBJ1-2; 7 nucleotides line up with TRBD1. CDR1 and CDR2 (germline): MNHEY, SMNVEV (reference sequence). J was trimmed by 7 bases and V by 2 bases; bases with no gene match: 4. This CDR3 has 13 residues. For the CDR3, the DNA is TGTGCCAGCAGTTTAGAGGGGGCGGGTGGCTACACCTTC. This codes for CASSLEGAGGYTF.

The chain has TRBV10-1 and TRBJ2-5, with 7 bases aligning to TRBD1. The CDR3 totals 16 residues. Looked up from germline, CDR1 is WNHNN and CDR2 is SYGVQD (reference sequence). With V trimmed by 3 bases and J by 11 bases, 18 bases remained unmatched. CDR3 amino acids: CASSELRDRDEEAQYF. Written as DNA, the CDR3 is TGCGCCAGCAGTGAATTGCGAGACAGGGACGAGGAGGCGCAGTACTTC.

In its sample, this clonotype was seen a few times. This chain's CDR3 is CACTSGTAETQYF. The CDR3 DNA reads as TGTGCCTGTACTTCCGGGACAGCGGAGACCCAGTACTTC. The rearrangement joins TRBV30 to TRBJ2-5; 7 bases align to TRBD1. Germline V lookup: CDR1 GTSNPN, CDR2 SVGIG (reference sequence). With 6 bases clipped from V and 5 bases from J, the junction kept 9 bases outside the gene matches. This CDR3 has 13 amino acids.

The rearrangement uses TRBV6-1 and TRBJ2-3; 9 nucleotides match TRBD2. Germline V lookup: CDR1 MNHNS, CDR2 SASEGT. With V trimmed by 3 bases and J by 3 bases, 7 bases remained unmatched. The CDR3 contains 16 residues. DNA for the CDR3: TGTGCCAGCAGTGAGGTCGCGGGGGGGGGAACAGATACGCAGTATTTT. Encoded protein: CASSEVAGGGTDTQYF.

The V gene is TRBV10-2, the J gene TRBJ2-3; tentative D call: TRBD2 (5 bases). The V gene's germline CDR1 is WSHSY and CDR2 SAAADI. The CDR3 length is 13 residues. Trimming left V 9 bases short and J 11 bases short, with 21 bases between. The CDR3 DNA sequence: TGCGCCAGGGGAGAGCTGGGGAAAAATATGCAGTATTTT. Translating gives CARGELGKNMQYF.

As concerns this clonotype: The junction and the germline gene differ at one end; a read error may be behind it. V usage is TRBV10-3 and J usage is TRBJ2-5, with TRBD2 matching over 9 bases. This CDR3 contains 14 residues. Germline V gives CDR1 ENHRY, CDR2 SYGVKD. The DNA of the CDR3 is TGTGCGGGGCGGGGGGGCCGAGGCCAAGATACCCAGTACTTC. Its protein is CAGRGGRGQDTQYF.

This clonotype appeared a single time. The chain links TRBV6-1 to TRBJ2-5, with no clear D. The J call may not be correct, given that the DNA end is closer to TRBJ2-7. Germline-derived CDR1 and CDR2 are MNHNS and SASEGT. The CDR3 is 15 amino acids. The CDR3 nucleotides read TGTGCCAGCAGTGGAGTTGGGTCCTATCCCCGCGAGCAGTACTTC. This codes for CASSGVGSYPREQYF.